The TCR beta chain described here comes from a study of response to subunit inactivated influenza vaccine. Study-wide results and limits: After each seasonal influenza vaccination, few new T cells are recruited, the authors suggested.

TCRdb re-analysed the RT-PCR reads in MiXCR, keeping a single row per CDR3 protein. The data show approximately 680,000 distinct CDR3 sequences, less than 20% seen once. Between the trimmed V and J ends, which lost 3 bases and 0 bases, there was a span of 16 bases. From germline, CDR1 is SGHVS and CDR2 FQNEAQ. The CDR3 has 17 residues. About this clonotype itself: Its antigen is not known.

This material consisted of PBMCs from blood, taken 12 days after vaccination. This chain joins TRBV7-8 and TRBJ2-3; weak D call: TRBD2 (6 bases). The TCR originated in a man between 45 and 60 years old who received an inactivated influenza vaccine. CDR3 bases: TGTGCCAGCAGCTTCTTCCATTTAGCGGCGAGCACAGATACGCAGTATTTT. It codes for CASSFFHLAASTDTQYF.